The rows below give T cell receptor beta chains drawn from one sample of a study of T cell changes during pregnancy in multiple sclerosis. Sequencing used immunoSEQ multiplex PCR; TCRdb keeps in-frame clones, though not all of them. The sample holds about 81,000 clones, about 94% seen once. The source was peripheral blood, collected in the third trimester of pregnancy. Receptor source: a female donor with multiple sclerosis, enrolled in a pregnancy study. The CDR3 runs from the conserved cysteine through the conserved F or W. D genes are given only for firm matches. Clone size, where shown, is once, few, many, or a class for clones that have expanded.

d_call clone_size j_call v_call cdr3_nt cdr3_aa
NA NA TRBJ2-2 TRBV4-2 TGTGCCAGCAGCCAACTCCTAGGATACGACGGGGAGCTGTTTTTT CASSQLLGYDGELFF
NA NA TRBJ1-2 TRBV7-9 TGTGCCAGCAGCTTAGTGTCCGGAGGGAGTGGCTACACCTTC CASSLVSGGSGYTF
NA NA TRBJ2-2 TRBV6-1 TGTGCCAGCAGTACGACTGCCACCGGGGAGCTGTTTTTT CASSTTATGELFF
TRBD1 NA TRBJ1-1 TRBV5-1 TGCGCCAGCAGCTTACAATCCATCAGGGGGAAAAGCACTGAAGCTTTCTTT CASSLQSIRGKSTEAFF
TRBD1 NA TRBJ1-6 TRBV10-2 TGCGCCAGCAGTGAGCCATGGGACAGTGCCTCCTATAATTCACCCCTCCACTTT CASSEPWDSASYNSPLHF
NA NA TRBJ2-3 TRBV29-1 TGCAGCGCCCCCCCCGGGGACACCGGCACAGATACGCAGTATTTT CSAPPGDTGTDTQYF
NA NA TRBJ2-7 TRBV21-1 TGTGCCAGCAGCAAAGGGGGAGAAACCATGTCAGCCTACGAGCAGTACTTC CASSKGGETMSAYEQYF
NA NA TRBJ2-3 TRBV12-5 TGTGCTAGTGGTTTGGTCGGCACAGATACGCAGTATTTT CASGLVGTDTQYF
NA NA TRBJ1-2 TRBV19 TGTGCCAGTAGTAGTATACGGGAACTATACGGCACATCAAACTATGGCTACACCTTC CASSSIRELYGTSNYGYTF
NA NA TRBJ1-3 TRBV5-5 TGTGCCAGCAGCTTGTATGTAGCAAGTTCTTCAGGGGACACCATATATTTT CASSLYVASSSGDTIYF
NA NA TRBJ1-5 TRBV27 TGTGCCAGCAGTTGGAACAGCAACCAGCCCCAGCATTTT CASSWNSNQPQHF
NA NA TRBJ1-2 TRBV7-9 TGTGCCAGCAGCCTGGACGGGATATGGCTAGGCACCTTC CASSLDGIWLGTF
NA NA TRBJ1-2 TRBV5-1 TGCGCCAGCAGGGACAGCGTATATGGCTACACCTTC CASRDSVYGYTF
TRBD2 NA TRBJ2-1 TRBV2 TGTGCCAGTGGGGGGACTAGCGGAATTGAGCAGTTCTTC CASGGTSGIEQFF
NA once TRBJ2-7 TRBV30 TGTGCCTGGAGAACCGCTGGGGCAGCCTACGAGCAGTACTTC CAWRTAGAAYEQYF
TRBD1 NA TRBJ2-2 TRBV19 TGTGCCAGCGATAACTCAGGGGGCGTGAGCACCGGGGAGCTGTTTTTT CASDNSGGVSTGELFF
NA NA TRBJ2-7 TRBV5-1 TGCGCCAGCAGCTTAGAGACGGGATCCTACGAGCAGTACTTC CASSLETGSYEQYF
TRBD1 once TRBJ1-2 TRBV7-9 TGTGCCAGCAGCCCGAACCTAGGGACAGGGAGACGCTATGGCTACACCTTC CASSPNLGTGRRYGYTF
NA NA TRBJ1-6 TRBV6-6 TGTGCCAGCAGTCCCCAGGTATTGGCACCCCTCCACTTT CASSPQVLAPLHF
NA NA TRBJ1-5 TRBV2 TGTGCCAGCAGTGAAGGGGCCTCCATGGGCCAGCATTTT CASSEGASMGQHF
NA NA TRBJ1-5 TRBV13 TGTGCCAGCAGCTTGGGAGGAAGCAATCAGCCCCAGCATTTT CASSLGGSNQPQHF
TRBD2 once TRBJ2-1 TRBV7-3 TGTGCCAGCAGCCCTGGGGGTAGCGGGGGGCATTACAATGAGCAGTTCTTC CASSPGGSGGHYNEQFF
TRBD2 NA TRBJ2-5 TRBV2 TGTGCCAGCAGTGAGGCTAGCGGGGGGGCAGAGAAGGAGACCCAGTACTTC CASSEASGGAEKETQYF
NA once TRBJ1-6 TRBV7-9 TGTGCCAGCAGCTTAGGGGGGGTTTCACCCCTCCACTTT CASSLGGVSPLHF
TRBD1 NA TRBJ1-5 TRBV11-2 TGTGCCAGCAGCCTGGATGACAGGGGGTTCGGCAATCAGCCCCAGCATTTT CASSLDDRGFGNQPQHF
TRBD1 NA TRBJ2-2 TRBV6-5 TGTGCCAGCAGCCTAGGACAGGGGAACACCGGGGAGCTGTTTTTT CASSLGQGNTGELFF
TRBD1 once TRBJ1-3 TRBV10-3 TGTGCCATCAGTGGCACGGAGGGGGCGATGACTTTT CAISGTEGAMTF
NA NA TRBJ1-5 TRBV28 TGTGCCAGCAGTTTAGGGCAGGATCGTCAGCCCCAGCATTTT CASSLGQDRQPQHF
TRBD2 NA TRBJ2-5 TRBV6-6 TGTGCCAGCACCCGACCTGTAGCGGGGGGGGTGGGGACCCAGTACTTC CASTRPVAGGVGTQYF
NA once TRBJ2-7 TRBV7-9 TGTGCCAGCAGCTTAGCCGCCAGGGTACCCTACGAGCAGTACTTC CASSLAARVPYEQYF
NA NA TRBJ1-2 TRBV2 TGTGCCAGCAGATACCAGACAGGCAACTATGGCTACACCTTC CASRYQTGNYGYTF
TRBD2 once TRBJ2-1 TRBV7-3 TGTGCCAGCAGCTTAGCGGGGGGTGACAATGAGCAGTTCTTC CASSLAGGDNEQFF